This T cell receptor (beta chain) was captured in a study of memory CD4+ T cells and cytomegalovirus serostatus (dated by TCRdb to between 2018 and 2021). For the wider study: A total of 33 healthy Belgian adults, of whom 9 were CMV seropositive and 24 were CMV seronegative, were included in the cohort. CD4+ memory TCRbeta repertoires of a Belgian cohort with known cytomegalovirus serostatus were sequenced in order to replicate a published TCR-based CMV serostatus classifier.

Concerning this clone itself: The antigen this receptor binds is unknown. No much larger clone is present one base from it, and per-base qualities are unavailable.

A FACSAria II was used to sort memory CD4+ T cells, defined as single viable CD3+CD4+CD8-CD45RO+ cells. To determine CMV serostatus, a Roche Elecsys assay was used that detects serum IgG against CMV pp150, pp28, p38 and p52. After the samples were thawed, total CD4+ T cells were enriched through positive selection using CD4 magnetic microbeads. The samples came from a different study that was designed specifically to examine the CD4+ T cell memory repertoire. Peripheral blood mononuclear cells were isolated and cryopreserved according to standard operating procedures, and serum was kept at -80 degrees C. CD3-PerCP (BW264/56), CD4-APC (RPA-T4), CD45RO-PE (UCHT1) and CD8-Pacific Orange (3B5) antibodies were used for staining, and non-viable cells were excluded with Sytox blue. The CDR3 starts with the cysteine, ends with the phenylalanine, and has 15 residues. The only DNA kept is the CDR3, 45 bases in frame from the first base. CDR1 and CDR2 are drawn from the germline V gene: SGDLS, YYNGEE. V loses 0 bases, J loses 5 bases, and the germline ends lie 12 bases apart.

Results the study describes overall, beyond this receptor: On the Belgian cohort, the classifier based on the original framework reached a median bootstrapped AUC of roughly 0.94, with a 95% CI of 0.76-1.00. Of 164 previously reported CMV-associated TCRbeta sequences, some 67 appeared in the CD4+ memory repertoires, each in one to five individuals. For predicting CMV serostatus, the median bootstrapped AUC was 0.95 using the original framework and less than 0.93 using a US-trained random forest. Unlike the original study, which covered naive and memory CD4+ and CD8+ populations, the Belgian study sequenced only CD4+CD45RO+ memory cells. The results were interpreted as suggesting that the CMV-associated TCR signature is largely present in the CD4+ memory repertoire.

The Quick-DNA Microprep Kit was used to extract genomic DNA from the sorted cells. Amplification of TCRbeta DNA was done with the immunoSEQ hsTCRbeta kit, following the protocol from the manufacturer. TCRbeta libraries were sequenced on an Illumina MiSeq instrument. Regarding the original processing steps: Removing out-of-frame sequences left some 2,200,000 distinct TCRbeta sequences, an average of roughly 67,000 per individual. Two values were used to score each individual: the count of 150 to 200 previously reported CMV-associated TCRbeta sequences and the total count of productive distinct TCRbeta sequences. A beta-binomial model was reimplemented in Python, and scikit-learn random forests with default parameters were trained on US cohort data. Classifier performance on the Belgian cohort was summarized as median AUC with percentile confidence intervals calculated over 10,000 bootstrap iterations. TCRdb mirrors the immuneACCESS table, restricted to in-frame sequences. Some clones are absent from its copies; in checked studies, under half trace to an unresolved V gene, and the reason for the others is unknown. Clone size and V and J calls were adopted from that table, with D and trimming inferred from the DNA. The table for this sample lists about 27,000 clones; 70% to 80% of them were counted only once. Of the sample, roughly 0.68% is held by the ten largest clones.

The sequence was obtained from an adult in good health and CMV-seronegative. Sample: memory CD4+ T cells from blood. The chain employs TRBV9 and TRBJ2-1; the D region possibly corresponds to TRBD1 (5 bases align). The CDR3 protein sequence reads: CASSVVTVPDNEQFF. The nucleotides are TGTGCCAGCAGCGTAGTGACAGTCCCGGACAATGAGCAGTTCTTC. Where the CDR3 stops, the reference TRBV9 and TRBJ2-1 genes take over; the full variable domain is DSGVTQTPKHLITATGQRVTLRCSPRSGDLSVYWYQQSLDQGLQFLIQYYNGEERAKGNILERFSAQQFPDLHSELNLSSLELGDSALYFCASSVVTVPDNEQFFGPGTRLTVL.